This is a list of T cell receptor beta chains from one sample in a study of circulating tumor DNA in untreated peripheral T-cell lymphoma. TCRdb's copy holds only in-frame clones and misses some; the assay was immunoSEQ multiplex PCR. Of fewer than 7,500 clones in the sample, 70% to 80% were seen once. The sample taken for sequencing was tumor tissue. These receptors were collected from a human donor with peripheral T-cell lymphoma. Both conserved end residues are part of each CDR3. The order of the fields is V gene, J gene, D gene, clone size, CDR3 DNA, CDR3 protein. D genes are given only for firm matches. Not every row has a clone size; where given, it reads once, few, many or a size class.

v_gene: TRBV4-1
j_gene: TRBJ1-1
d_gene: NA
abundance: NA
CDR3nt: TGCGCCAGCAGCCAAGATCTGACAGTGAACACTGAAGCTTTCTTT
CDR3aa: CASSQDLTVNTEAFF

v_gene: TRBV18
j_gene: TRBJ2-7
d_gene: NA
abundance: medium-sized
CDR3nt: TGTGCCAGCGCCCGGACAGTCTACGAGCAGTACTTC
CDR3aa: CASARTVYEQYF

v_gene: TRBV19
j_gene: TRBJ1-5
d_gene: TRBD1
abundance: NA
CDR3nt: TGTGCCAGTAGTATAGGACCGGGACAGGGAAGCAATCAGCCCCAGCATTTT
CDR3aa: CASSIGPGQGSNQPQHF

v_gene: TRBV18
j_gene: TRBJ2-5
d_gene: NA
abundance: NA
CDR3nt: TGTGCCAGCTCACGCGGACAAGAGACCCAGTACTTC
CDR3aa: CASSRGQETQYF

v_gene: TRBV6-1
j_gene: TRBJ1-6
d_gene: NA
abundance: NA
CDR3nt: TGTGCCAGCAGTGAAGGTACAGGGCTCTTCTATAATTCACCCCTCCACTTT
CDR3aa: CASSEGTGLFYNSPLHF

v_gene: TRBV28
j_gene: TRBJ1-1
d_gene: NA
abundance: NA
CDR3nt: TGTGCCAGCAGCGACAGAGGGAACACTGAAGCTTTCTTT
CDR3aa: CASSDRGNTEAFF

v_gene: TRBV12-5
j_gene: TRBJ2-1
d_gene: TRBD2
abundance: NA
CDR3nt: TGTGCCAGCAAGGCAGGGAGGGATGAGCAGTTCTTC
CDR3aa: CASKAGRDEQFF

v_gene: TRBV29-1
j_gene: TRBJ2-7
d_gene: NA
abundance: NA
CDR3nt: TGCTCCGTAAAGGGCGCTTCCCGGGGGTTGGAGCAGTACTTC
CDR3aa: CSVKGASRGLEQYF

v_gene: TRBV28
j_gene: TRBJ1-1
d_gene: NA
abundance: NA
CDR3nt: TGTGCCAGCAGTTTGGGGGGGAGATTAGGAGGGAACACTGAAGCTTTCTTT
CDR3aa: CASSLGGRLGGNTEAFF

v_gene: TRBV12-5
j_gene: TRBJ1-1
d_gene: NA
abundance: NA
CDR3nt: TGTGCCAGCAAAGCCACGGTGAACACTGAAGCTTTCTTT
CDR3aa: CASKATVNTEAFF

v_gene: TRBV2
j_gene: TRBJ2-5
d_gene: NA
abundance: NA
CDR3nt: TGTGCCAGCAGGGTGGGACAAGAGACCCAGTACTTC
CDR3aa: CASRVGQETQYF

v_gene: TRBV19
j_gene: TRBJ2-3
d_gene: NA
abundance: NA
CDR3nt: TGTGCCAGTAAAAACAGTCCCCTCACAGATACGCAGTATTTT
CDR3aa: CASKNSPLTDTQYF

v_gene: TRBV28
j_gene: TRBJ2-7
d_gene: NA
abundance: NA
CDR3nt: TGTGCCAGCAGAACGGGACTTCTTTATTACCAGGGCGAGCAGTACTTC
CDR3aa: CASRTGLLYYQGEQYF

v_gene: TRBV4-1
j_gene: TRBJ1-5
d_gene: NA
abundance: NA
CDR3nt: TGCGCCAGCAGCCAAGTATCGGGTAGACAGCCCCAGCATTTT
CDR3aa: CASSQVSGRQPQHF

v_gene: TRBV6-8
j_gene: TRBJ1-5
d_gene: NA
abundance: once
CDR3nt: TGTGCCAGCAACAACTACCGGGACACCCCCAATCAGCCCCAGCATTTT
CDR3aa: CASNNYRDTPNQPQHF

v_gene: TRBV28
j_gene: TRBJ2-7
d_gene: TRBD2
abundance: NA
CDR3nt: TGTGCCAGCAGGGTCGGCGGGGGGCTAATCGAGCAGTACTTC
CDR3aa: CASRVGGGLIEQYF

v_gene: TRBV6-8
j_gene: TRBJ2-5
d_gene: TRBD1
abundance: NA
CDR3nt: TGTGCCAGCAGTTACTCGTGGGACAGGGGCGCCCAAGAGACCCAGTACTTC
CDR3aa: CASSYSWDRGAQETQYF

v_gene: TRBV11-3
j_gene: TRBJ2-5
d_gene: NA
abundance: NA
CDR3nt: TGTGCCAGCAGCTTAGATAGGTCTAGGGAGACCCAGTACTTC
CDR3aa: CASSLDRSRETQYF

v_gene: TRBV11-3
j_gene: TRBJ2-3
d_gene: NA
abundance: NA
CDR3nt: TGTGCCAGCAGCTTGTTCCATAACACAGATACGCAGTATTTT
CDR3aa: CASSLFHNTDTQYF

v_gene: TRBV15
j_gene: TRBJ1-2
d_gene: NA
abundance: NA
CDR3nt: TGTGCCACCAGCAGAGATTTGGGGGCCACCGCGGGGAATGGCTACACCTTC
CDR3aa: CATSRDLGATAGNGYTF